This T cell receptor (beta chain) appears in the sequencing data of a study of cytomegalovirus exposure and HLA in healthy donors. PCR primers comprised 60 Vbeta and 13 Jbeta primers. Authors' analysis steps: In a later analysis, approximately 73 million unique TCR beta chains included roughly 11 million shared by two or more donors. Using immunoSEQ multiplex PCR, the repertoire was profiled, and TCRdb retains in-frame clones only, with some absent. V and J calls and clone size are copied from that table; D and trimming were computed from the DNA. This table holds approximately 150,000 clones, 76% found once. The CDR3 length is 16 residues. The germline gives CDR1 SGHRS, CDR2 YFSETQ. V trimming: 4 bases; J trimming: 5 bases; junction bases outside the gene matches: 11.

The sample consisted of PBMCs. The clonotype was recovered from a male donor in good health and CMV-seronegative. This rearrangement joins TRBV5-1 to TRBJ1-3; 8 bases are a match to TRBD1. In DNA form, the CDR3 reads TGCGCCAGCAGCATGGGGGACAGGACCACGAGAAACACCATATATTTT. Encoded protein: CASSMGDRTTRNTIYF.